The clone carrying this TCR beta chain occurred a few times. Authors' analysis steps: Estimation of nucleated cell counts relied on the amplification of reference gene primers. The table came from immunoSEQ multiplex PCR; TCRdb's copy has only in-frame clones and leaves some out. The DNA gave D and trimming, while V, J and clone size come from that table. The sample records 75,000 to 100,000 clones, 80% to 90% being singletons. The data stem from a study of blood T cell repertoires in COVID-19. About the research overall: COVID-19 samples from acute and convalescent phases originated in the United States, Italy and Spain. The cDNA or gDNA used as material had been derived from T cells, B-cell-depleted T cells, or PBMCs.

V shed 2 bases and J shed 0 bases, with 12 bases lying between them. Germline values: CDR1 MNHEY, CDR2 SMNVEV (reference sequence). This CDR3 contains 16 residues. The sequenced sample consisted of peripheral blood. The chain links TRBV27 to TRBJ2-3; tentatively, D is TRBD2 (6 bases). This TCR was sampled from a human donor with acute or convalescent COVID-19. The donor label of this sample is uncertain. The DNA for the CDR3 is TGTGCCAGCAGTTTACTCGGGGGAATTAGCACAGATACGCAGTATTTT. Its protein product is CASSLLGGISTDTQYF.